The 24 T cell receptor beta chains listed next were all sequenced from one sample in a study of blood T cell repertoires in COVID-19. Clones were read by immunoSEQ multiplex PCR, and TCRdb kept only the in-frame ones, dropping some. The sample carries fewer than 500,000 clones, over 75% recorded once. The sample was PBMCs or T cells enriched from blood (not recorded which). These receptor sequences come from a man aged 25 to 45 who had recovered from COVID-19.

The chain uses TRBV5-4 and TRBJ2-2; 9 bases are shared with TRBD1. V lost 6 bases, J lost 6 bases, and 18 bases stayed unmatched. This CDR3 comprises 18 residues. Germline V gene data show CDR1 as SGHNT and CDR2 as YYREEE (reference sequence). CDR3 region: CASTLGSGQGNVAGELFF. The DNA for the CDR3 is TGTGCCAGCACCCTGGGGTCGGGACAGGGTAACGTGGCCGGGGAGCTGTTTTTT.

CDR3 coding DNA: TGTGCCAGCAGCAAATGGTCCAACCGCGTTAACTATGGCTACACCTTC. Its translation: CASSKWSNRVNYGYTF. This chain uses TRBV21-1 with TRBJ1-2. TRBV21-1 is an annotated pseudogene. This CDR3 has 16 amino acids.

The chain is built from TRBV6-2 or TRBV6-3 and TRBJ1-1; 7 positions match TRBD1. Germline values: CDR1 MNHEY, CDR2 SVGEGT. The CDR3 loop spans 14 amino acids. Trimming took 6 bases from V and 3 from J; bases not matched to a gene: 7. The CDR3 nucleotides read TGTGCCAGCAGCAAAAGAACAGGGGACACTGAAGCTTTCTTT. As protein: CASSKRTGDTEAFF.

The chain joins TRBV30 to TRBJ2-7, with D possibly matching TRBD1 (5 bases). V lost 0 bases to trimming and J lost 7 bases, with 16 bases between them. The CDR3 spans 14 residues. The germline V gene encodes CDR1 GTSNPN and CDR2 SVGIG (reference sequence). The CDR3, as DNA: TGTGCCTGGAGTGTACTGAGTATAGGGGCTGAGCAGTACTTC. As protein: CAWSVLSIGAEQYF.

The chain joins TRBV5-6 to TRBJ2-1; 7 bases agree with TRBD2. Trimming at V came to 2 bases and at J to 3 bases, leaving 5 bases not matched to a gene. Per the germline V gene, CDR1 is SGHDT and CDR2 is YYEEEE. The CDR3 loop spans 15 amino acids. DNA for the CDR3: TGTGCCAGCAGCTTCGGGACTATCCTCTACAATGAGCAGTTCTTC. This sequence encodes CASSFGTILYNEQFF. The full variable domain, completed using reference TRBV5-6 and TRBJ2-1, is DAGVTQSPTHLIKTRGQQVTLRCSPKSGHDTVSWYQQALGQGPQFIFQYYEEEERQRGNFPDRFSGHQFPNYSSELNVNALLLGDSALYLCASSFGTILYNEQFFGPGTRLTVL.

In this sample, this clone turned up once. The chain joins TRBV7-2 to TRBJ2-5, with D perhaps TRBD2 (5 bases). Trimming removed 4 bases at V and 4 bases at J, with 13 bases between. The germline gives CDR1 SGHTA, CDR2 FQGNSA. The CDR3 sequence is 14 residues long. The CDR3 here is CASSSPPGRETQYF. The CDR3 nucleotides are TGTGCCAGCAGCTCCCCCCCGGGGAGAGAGACCCAGTACTTC.

This rearrangement joins TRBV5-1 to TRBJ1-6; TRBD1 aligns across 7 bases. CDR1 is SGHRS, CDR2 YFSETQ, per germline. This CDR3 is built from 15 residues. Germline trimming cut 5 bases from V and 5 bases from J; bases unmatched to any gene: 7. CDR3 sequence (DNA): TGCGCCAGCAGTAAGGGGGCGACAGATAATTCACCCCTCCACTTT. Translating it yields CASSKGATDNSPLHF.

The gene calls are TRBV19 and TRBJ1-5, with 7 bases fitting TRBD1. The J segment lost 4 bases and the V segment lost 6 bases, leaving 9 bases of the junction unmatched. From germline, CDR1 is LNHDA and CDR2 SQIVND (reference sequence). This CDR3 has 15 amino acids. The CDR3 sequence: CASSRLDRENQPQHF. The CDR3 DNA reads as TGTGCCAGTAGCCGTCTAGACAGGGAAAATCAGCCCCAGCATTTT.

The chain is built from TRBV2 and TRBJ1-2; D is perhaps TRBD1 (6 bases). Germline V gives CDR1 SNHLY, CDR2 FYNNEI. There are 14 residues in the CDR3. V was cut by 2 bases and J by 4 bases, with 11 bases left in between. CDR3 sequence (DNA): TGTGCCAGCAGTGAAATGGGGGGGGCCTATGGCTACACCTTC. The encoded protein is CASSEMGGAYGYTF.

CDR3 DNA sequence: TGTGCCAGCAGCTTAGGGGACCGACTAGCGGGGGCCCAAGAGACCCAGTACTTC. This translates into CASSLGDRLAGAQETQYF. V gene TRBV7-7 combines with J gene TRBJ2-5; 12 bases align to TRBD2. With V trimmed by 1 base and J by 1 base, 7 bases remained unmatched. This CDR3 contains 18 residues. Germline CDR1 SSHAT, CDR2 FNYEAQ (reference sequence).

The chain has TRBV5-1 and TRBJ1-1; maybe TRBD1 (6 bases). This CDR3 contains 13 residues. Germline V gene data show CDR1 as SGHRS and CDR2 as YFSETQ. V lost 2 bases, J lost 11 bases, and 16 bases lay in between. The CDR3: CASSFTQGQVAFF. The CDR3 bases are TGCGCCAGCAGCTTTACCCAGGGGCAAGTGGCTTTCTTT.

V gene TRBV18 combines with J gene TRBJ1-1; 7 nucleotides line up with TRBD1. The CDR3 loop spans 13 amino acids. The germline gives CDR1 KGHSH, CDR2 LQKENI. With V trimmed by 10 bases and J by 6 bases, 11 bases remained unmatched. The CDR3 DNA follows: TGTGCCACTCGCCTAGGGGGCGACGCTGAAGCTTTCTTT. Translation gives CATRLGGDAEAFF. Combining the CDR3 with reference TRBV18 and TRBJ1-1 gives the whole variable domain NAGVMQNPRHLVRRRGQEARLRCSPMKGHSHVYWYRQLPEEGLKFMVYLQKENIIDESGMPKERFSAEFPKEGPSILRIQQVVRGDSAAYFCATRLGGDAEAFFGQGTRLTVV.

This chain connects TRBV9 to TRBJ2-7; no reliable D call. The CDR3 sequence is 14 residues long. Per germline, CDR1 SGDLS and CDR2 YYNGEE. V was trimmed by 4 bases and J by 4 bases, leaving 15 bases between them. The DNA for the CDR3 is TGTGCCAGCAGCCCCAGGTCCGGTCAGTACGAGCAGTACTTC. Amino acid sequence: CASSPRSGQYEQYF.

This clone was recorded once. The chain combines TRBV7-9 with TRBJ1-2; D is ambiguous. This CDR3 spans 16 amino acids. Trimming removed 3 bases at V and 4 bases at J, with 18 bases between. CDR1 and CDR2 from the germline V gene are SEHNR and FQNEAQ (reference sequence). The CDR3 sequence: CASSLDGGRALYGYTF. The CDR3 DNA reads as TGTGCCAGCAGCTTGGATGGAGGCCGTGCTCTCTATGGCTACACCTTC.

The rearrangement joins TRBV2 to TRBJ2-1, with a weak D call TRBD2 (6 bases). Germline CDR1 is SNHLY and CDR2 is FYNNEI. The CDR3 covers 13 residues. The V end lost 6 bases, the J end lost 9 bases, and 15 bases lay between the germline ends. The CDR3 nucleotides read TGTGCCAGCAGCTGGGGGGAGAGCTTTGAGCAGTTCTTC. Translation: CASSWGESFEQFF.

This chain uses TRBV29-1 with TRBJ1-2; unclear D gene. Looked up from germline, CDR1 is SQVTM and CDR2 is ANQGSEA. This CDR3 is 13 amino acids long. The V and J ends lost 5 bases and 5 bases respectively, with 15 bases between them. The CDR3 nucleotides read TGCAGCGTTCCGGCGGGGAACGGGTATGGCTACACCTTC. It specifies CSVPAGNGYGYTF.

The chain is built from TRBV4-3 and TRBJ1-5, with unresolved D. Germline CDR1 LGHNA, CDR2 YSLEER. The germline V and J ends were trimmed by 4 bases and 6 bases, with 16 bases remaining between them. This CDR3 is 15 amino acids long. CDR3 in DNA: TGCGCCAGCAGCCCCATTACCGGGTTAGGTCAGCCCCAGCATTTT. Amino acid sequence: CASSPITGLGQPQHF.

The rearrangement uses TRBV5-1 and TRBJ1-4, with D unclear. V shed 7 bases and J shed 4 bases, with 11 bases lying between them. CDR1 and CDR2 (germline): SGHRS, YFSETQ. The CDR3 spans 13 residues. CDR3 nucleotides: TGCGCCAGCGGCCGGGGAAGTAATGAAAAACTGTTTTTT. Protein: CASGRGSNEKLFF.

This sequence joins TRBV19 and TRBJ1-2; TRBD1 might be the D (5 bases). The CDR3 loop spans 15 amino acids. Deletions cut 3 bases from V and 7 bases from J, with 18 bases between. Germline assignment: CDR1 LNHDA and CDR2 SQIVND (reference sequence). CDR3 in DNA: TGTGCCAGTAGTATTTTTCTGGACATCCTGGGTGGCTACACCTTC. Amino acid sequence: CASSIFLDILGGYTF.

The chain carries TRBV27 and TRBJ1-2; 7 nucleotides match TRBD1. CDR1 is MNHEY, CDR2 SMNVEV, per germline (reference sequence). V trimming: 7 bases; J trimming: 1 base; junction bases outside the gene matches: 9. The CDR3 contains 15 residues. CDR3 nucleotides: TGTGCCAGCACCCTGACAGGGAATGGTAACTATGGCTACACCTTC. This translates into CASTLTGNGNYGYTF.

J is TRBJ2-7 and V is TRBV10-3; no firm D call. V shed 3 bases and J shed 4 bases, with 4 bases lying between them. This CDR3 contains 11 residues. Germline-derived CDR1 and CDR2 are ENHRY and SYGVKD. This CDR3 reads CAISDTYEQYF. CDR3 DNA sequence: TGTGCCATCAGTGACACTTACGAGCAGTACTTC.

The chain recombines TRBV30 with TRBJ2-3; D is perhaps TRBD1 (6 bases). This CDR3 comprises 17 residues. Germline V CDR1 and CDR2: GTSNPN, SVGIG (reference sequence). V was trimmed by 2 bases and J by 2 bases, leaving 20 bases between them. CDR3 nucleotide sequence: TGTGCCTGGAGTCCCCCCCCCGGGACACTGCACACAGATACGCAGTATTTT. Its translation is CAWSPPPGTLHTDTQYF.

As regards this clone: Other DNA sequences in this specimen translate into the identical CDR3. The chain employs TRBV7-9 and TRBJ1-1; D unclear. The CDR3 is 13 residues long. Trimming removed 5 bases at V and 2 bases at J, with 9 bases between. Germline V CDR1 and CDR2: SEHNR, FQNEAQ (reference sequence). The CDR3 loop is CASSAPGNTEAFF. The CDR3 nucleotides read TGTGCCAGCAGCGCCCCAGGCAACACTGAAGCTTTCTTT.

The chain combines TRBV15 with TRBJ2-2, with 10 bases aligning to TRBD1. The CDR3 is 15 amino acids. Germline V lookup: CDR1 LNHNV, CDR2 YYDKDF (reference sequence). With 5 bases clipped from V and 5 bases from J, the junction kept 5 bases outside the gene matches. The CDR3 DNA is TGTGCCACCAGCTCCCGGACAGGGGGGACCGGGGAGCTGTTTTTT. Encoded protein: CATSSRTGGTGELFF.